In this sample, the clone carrying this T cell receptor beta chain turned up once. Seattle patient enrollment occurred during active infection, with longitudinal follow-up thereafter. Repertoires were generated with immunoSEQ multiplex PCR, while TCRdb's copy carries only in-frame clones and drops some. This sample carries under 200,000 clones, over 80% of them seen once, and the ten largest clones take 0.85% to 0.95%. These data belong to a study of blood T cell repertoires in COVID-19. As for the study in general: The study drew acute and convalescent COVID-19 samples from the United States, Italy and Spain.

With 1 base removed from V and 7 bases from J, the gap between germline ends came to 7 bases. The CDR3 loop spans 12 amino acids. This chain connects TRBV12-3 or TRBV12-4 to TRBJ1-2; a possible D gene is TRBD1 (6 bases). The TCR comes from a man in his sixties with COVID-19, enrolled during active disease. Sequenced material: peripheral blood. Here the CDR3 reads CASSLDRVGYTF. For the CDR3, the DNA is TGTGCCAGCAGTTTAGACAGGGTTGGCTACACCTTC.